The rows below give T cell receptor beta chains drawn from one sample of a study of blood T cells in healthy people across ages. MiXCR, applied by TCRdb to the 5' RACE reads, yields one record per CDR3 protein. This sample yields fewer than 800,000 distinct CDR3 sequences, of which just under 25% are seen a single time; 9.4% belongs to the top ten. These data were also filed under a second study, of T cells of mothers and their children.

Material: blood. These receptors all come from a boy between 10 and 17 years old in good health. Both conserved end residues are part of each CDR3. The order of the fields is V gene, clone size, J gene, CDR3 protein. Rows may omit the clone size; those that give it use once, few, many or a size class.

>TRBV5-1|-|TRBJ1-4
CASSAAGSYNEKLFF
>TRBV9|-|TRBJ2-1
CASSQMRTGGNEQFF
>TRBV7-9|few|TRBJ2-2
CASRNRAAGELFF
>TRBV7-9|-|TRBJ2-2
CASSTNRGSSTGELFF
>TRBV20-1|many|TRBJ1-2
CSASGTANYGYTF
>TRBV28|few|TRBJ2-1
CASIGAGGTYNEQFF
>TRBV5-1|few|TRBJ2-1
CASTMAGNNYNEQFF
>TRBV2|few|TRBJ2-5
CASSILAGGGQETQYF
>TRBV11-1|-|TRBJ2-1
CASSLKTSGLNNEQFF
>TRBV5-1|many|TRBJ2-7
CASSLVPDYEQYF
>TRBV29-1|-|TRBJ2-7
CSVVGLAGIYGQYF
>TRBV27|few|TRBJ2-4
CASSLRGAMNIQYF
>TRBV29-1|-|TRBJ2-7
CSVEGEVMYEQYF
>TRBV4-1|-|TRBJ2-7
CASSPIPGSLRDEQYF
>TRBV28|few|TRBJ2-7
CASSGSQGFDSYEQYF
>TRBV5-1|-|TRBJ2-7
CASRGTSGRAHEQYF
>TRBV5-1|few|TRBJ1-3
CASSNPTGTGNTIYF
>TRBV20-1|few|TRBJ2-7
CSAREGGYYEQYF
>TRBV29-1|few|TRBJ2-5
CSVELAPRLQETQYF
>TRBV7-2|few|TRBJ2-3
CASSLVAGGDTQYF
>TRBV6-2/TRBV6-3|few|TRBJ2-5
CPGNYQETQYF
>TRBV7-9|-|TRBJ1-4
CASSPNLGEKLFF
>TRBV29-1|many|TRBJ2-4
CSVETGRTNIQYF
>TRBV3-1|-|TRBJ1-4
CASSQGGVGEKLFF
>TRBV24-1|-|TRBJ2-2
CATSDFTGTTSNTGELFF